This record covers a single TCR beta chain. Its antigen is as yet unknown. The source of the sample is a study of T cells expressing NK-cell markers. The study's findings and limits: It is unclear if expanded NKG2C-expressing clones target HCMV antigens.

Germline V gives CDR1 SGHDT, CDR2 YYEEEE. The CDR3 has 15 residues. Researchers built TCR beta cDNA using 5'RACE template switching with UMIs. Following a re-call of the 5' RACE reads, TCRdb has one entry per CDR3 protein and lacks DNA. This sample's clone table lists some 390,000 distinct CDR3 sequences. The V and J genes are TRBV5-6 and TRBJ2-1; TCRdb's D call, TRBD2, is unchecked because there is no DNA. Sequenced: blood T cells: a sorted CD56 or NKG2C T cell subset, CD4+ or CD8+ T cells, or bulk PBMC T cells (not recorded which). This receptor was obtained from a woman aged 50 to 60 in good health. The CDR3: CASSFPGGGRNEQFF.